The 11 T cell receptor beta chains given below trace back to one sample, sequenced in a study of blood T cell repertoires in COVID-19 (dated by TCRdb to between 2020 and 2021). To prepare the library, the immunoSEQ multiplex PCR assay was applied. Drawn from immuneACCESS, this table holds only the in-frame rearrangements with V and J called that TCRdb kept. Clones are partly lost; checked studies trace under half to an unresolved V gene and leave the rest unexplained. This sample is represented by 60,000 or so clones; about 79% of them were singletons. 4.5% to 6% of the sample is held by the ten biggest clonotypes. Sequenced material: peripheral blood. These receptors were obtained from a human donor in a cohort sampled during active COVID-19.

CDR3 DNA: TGTGCCACCAGCAGAAAACCCCAGACAGGGGGCCACTACGAGCAGTACTTC. This gives the protein CATSRKPQTGGHYEQYF. The gene calls are TRBV15 and TRBJ2-7, with 10 nucleotides matching TRBD1. V trimming: 2 bases; J trimming: 3 bases; junction bases outside the gene matches: 10. This CDR3 spans 17 amino acids. CDR1 and CDR2 (germline): LNHNV, YYDKDF (reference sequence).

The chain employs TRBV5-8 and TRBJ1-4, with 9 nucleotides matching TRBD1. After removal of 4 bases from V and 9 bases from J, the junction contained 16 bases not matched to a gene. Looked up from germline, CDR1 is SGHTS and CDR2 is YDEGEE. The CDR3 is 17 residues long. The CDR3 spells CASSPGTGNREMKKLFF. The CDR3 coding sequence is TGTGCCAGCAGCCCAGGGACAGGGAATCGGGAGATGAAAAAACTGTTTTTT.

The chain recombines TRBV6-6 with TRBJ1-2; 8 bases fit TRBD1. With 0 bases clipped from V and 8 bases from J, the junction kept 8 bases outside the gene matches. Per germline, CDR1 MNHNY and CDR2 SVGAGI (reference sequence). The CDR3 spans 15 residues. In DNA, the CDR3 is TGTGCCAGCAGTTACTCGGGCAGGGGGCAGAAAGGCTACACCTTC. It is translated as CASSYSGRGQKGYTF.

The chain uses TRBV28 and TRBJ2-5; 10 bases fit TRBD1. V shed 3 bases and J 3 bases; nucleotides not matched to a gene: 13. Germline V CDR1 and CDR2: MDHEN, SYDVKM. The CDR3 contains 18 residues. CDR3 in amino acids: CASSFATGGSVLEETQYF. The DNA of the CDR3 is TGTGCCAGCAGTTTCGCGACAGGGGGCTCGGTATTAGAAGAGACCCAGTACTTC.

The chain uses TRBV19 and TRBJ2-7; 12 bases map to TRBD1. Losses at the gene ends were 5 bases for V and 5 bases for J; bases not matched to a gene: 10. This CDR3 region has 16 residues. Germline V gene sequence: CDR1 LNHDA, CDR2 SQIVND (reference sequence). The CDR3 spells CASSHGTGGLRDEQYF. Written as DNA, the CDR3 is TGTGCCAGTAGTCACGGGACAGGGGGCTTGAGGGACGAGCAGTACTTC.

This chain joins TRBV19 and TRBJ2-7, with D possibly being TRBD1 (5 bases). V dropped 4 bases and J dropped 0 bases, with 13 bases sitting between them. There are 15 residues in the CDR3. Per germline, CDR1 LNHDA and CDR2 SQIVND (reference sequence). Here the CDR3 reads CASSKTTGSSYEQYF. As DNA, the CDR3 is TGTGCCAGTAGTAAGACCACAGGTAGCTCCTACGAGCAGTACTTC.

The chain joins TRBV6-5 to TRBJ1-3, with 10 bases lining up with TRBD1. The CDR3 length is 12 residues. Germline V gives CDR1 MNHEY, CDR2 SVGAGI. J was trimmed by 9 bases and V by 6 bases; bases with no gene match: 2. The CDR3 sequence is CASSRQGATIYF. The CDR3 nucleotides read TGTGCCAGCAGCCGACAGGGGGCCACCATATATTTT.

The chain combines TRBV3-1 (or the pseudogene TRBV3-2) with TRBJ1-4; D not certain. CDR3 size: 14 residues. The ends were cut back, 4 bases at V and 7 bases at J, with 13 bases in the middle. Germline CDR1 is LGHDT and CDR2 is YNNKEL (reference sequence). The CDR3 sequence: CASSRRLGREKLFF. In nucleotides, the CDR3 is TGTGCCAGCAGCCGACGACTAGGGCGTGAAAAACTGTTTTTT.

A few counts support this clone. This chain connects TRBV9 to TRBJ1-2; TRBD1 matches at 7 bases. The CDR3 length is 15 residues. Trimming took 4 bases from V and 8 from J; bases not matched to a gene: 14. From germline, CDR1 is SGDLS and CDR2 YYNGEE. The DNA for the CDR3 is TGTGCCAGCAGCCCGTCGACAGGGAGGTCTTGGGGCTACACCTTC. Translating gives CASSPSTGRSWGYTF.

The rearrangement joins TRBV10-3 to TRBJ2-7; D ambiguous. Trimming left V 4 bases short and J 2 bases short, with 9 bases between. Germline lookup yields CDR1 ENHRY and CDR2 SYGVKD. The CDR3 is 13 residues long. CDR3 sequence reads: CAISGAATYEQYF. Here the CDR3 DNA reads TGTGCCATCAGTGGGGCAGCAACCTACGAGCAGTACTTC.

This chain links TRBV6-6 with TRBJ2-3; 7 nucleotides line up with TRBD2. Trimming at V came to 11 bases and at J to 0 bases, leaving 8 bases not matched to a gene. CDR1 is MNHNY and CDR2 is SVGAGI in the germline V gene (reference sequence). This CDR3 is 14 amino acids long. Written as DNA, the CDR3 is TGTGCCTCGACCCGGGAGGCTAGCACAGATACGCAGTATTTT. It encodes CASTREASTDTQYF.